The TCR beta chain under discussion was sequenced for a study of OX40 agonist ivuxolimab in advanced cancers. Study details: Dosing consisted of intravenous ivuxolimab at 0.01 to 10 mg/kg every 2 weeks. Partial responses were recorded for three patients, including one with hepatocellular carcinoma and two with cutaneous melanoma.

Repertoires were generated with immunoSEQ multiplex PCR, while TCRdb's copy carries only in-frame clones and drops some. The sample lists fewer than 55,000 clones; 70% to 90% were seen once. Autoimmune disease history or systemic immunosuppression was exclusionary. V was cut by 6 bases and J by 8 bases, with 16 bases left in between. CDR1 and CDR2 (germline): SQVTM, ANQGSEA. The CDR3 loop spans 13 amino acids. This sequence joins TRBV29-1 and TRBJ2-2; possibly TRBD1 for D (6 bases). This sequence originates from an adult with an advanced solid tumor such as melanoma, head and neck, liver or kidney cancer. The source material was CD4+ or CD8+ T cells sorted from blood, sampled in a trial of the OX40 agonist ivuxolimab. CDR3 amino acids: CSVSNRATGELFF. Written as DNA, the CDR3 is TGCAGCGTCTCGAACAGGGCAACGGGGGAGCTGTTTTTT.